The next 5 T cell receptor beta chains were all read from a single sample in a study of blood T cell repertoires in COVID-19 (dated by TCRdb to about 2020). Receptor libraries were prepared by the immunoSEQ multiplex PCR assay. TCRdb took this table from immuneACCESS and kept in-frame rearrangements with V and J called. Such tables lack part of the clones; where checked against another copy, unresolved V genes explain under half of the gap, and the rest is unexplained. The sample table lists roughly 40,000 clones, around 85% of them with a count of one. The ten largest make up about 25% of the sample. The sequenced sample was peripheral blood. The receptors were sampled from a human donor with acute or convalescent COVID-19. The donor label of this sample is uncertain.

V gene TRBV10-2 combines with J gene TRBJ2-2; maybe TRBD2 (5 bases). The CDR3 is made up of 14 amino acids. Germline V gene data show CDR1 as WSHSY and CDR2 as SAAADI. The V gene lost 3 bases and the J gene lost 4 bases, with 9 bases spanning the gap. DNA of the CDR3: TGCGCCAGCAGTGACTCGGCGGGCACCGGGGAGCTGTTTTTT. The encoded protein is CASSDSAGTGELFF.

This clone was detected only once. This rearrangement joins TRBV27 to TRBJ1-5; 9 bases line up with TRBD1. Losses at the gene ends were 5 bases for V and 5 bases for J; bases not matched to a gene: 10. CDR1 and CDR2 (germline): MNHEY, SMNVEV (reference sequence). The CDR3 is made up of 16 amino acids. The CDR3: CASSSWGQGFDQPQHF. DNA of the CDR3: TGTGCCAGCAGTAGTTGGGGACAGGGTTTTGATCAGCCCCAGCATTTT.

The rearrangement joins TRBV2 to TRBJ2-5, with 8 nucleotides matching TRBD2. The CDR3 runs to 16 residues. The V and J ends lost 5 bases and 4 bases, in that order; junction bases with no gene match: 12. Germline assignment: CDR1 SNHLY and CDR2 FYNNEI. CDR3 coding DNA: TGTGCCAGCAGTCTCCGGGGCGGGGGGTTAGTAGAGACCCAGTACTTC. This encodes CASSLRGGGLVETQYF.

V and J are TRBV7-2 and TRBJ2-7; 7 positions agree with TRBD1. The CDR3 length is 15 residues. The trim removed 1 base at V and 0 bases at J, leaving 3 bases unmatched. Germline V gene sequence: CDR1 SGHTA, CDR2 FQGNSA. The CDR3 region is CASSLVGTVSYEQYF. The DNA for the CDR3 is TGTGCCAGCAGCTTAGTTGGGACAGTCTCCTACGAGCAGTACTTC.

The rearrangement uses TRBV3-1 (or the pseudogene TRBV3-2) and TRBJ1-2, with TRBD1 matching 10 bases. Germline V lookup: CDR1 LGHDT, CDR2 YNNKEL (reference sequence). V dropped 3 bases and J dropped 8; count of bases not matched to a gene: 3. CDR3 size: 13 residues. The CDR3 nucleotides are TGTGCCAGCAGCCAGGGGACAGGGGCCGGCTACACCTTC. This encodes CASSQGTGAGYTF.